Listed here are 18 T cell receptor beta chains from one sample, sequenced in a study of blood T cell repertoires in COVID-19. TCRdb's copy holds only in-frame clones and misses some; the assay was immunoSEQ multiplex PCR. Here the sample spans fewer than 200,000 clones, roughly 85% being singletons. Sequencing used peripheral blood. The receptors were gathered from a middle-aged man with active or convalescent COVID-19.

The genes are TRBV18 and TRBJ1-1, with TRBD1 identical over 7 bases. Trimming at V came to 3 bases and at J to 6 bases, leaving 4 bases not matched to a gene. This CDR3 is built from 13 residues. Germline V CDR1 and CDR2: KGHSH, LQKENI. The CDR3 DNA sequence: TGTGCCAGCTCACCTAGGACAGGTCCTGAAGCTTTCTTT. Translating it yields CASSPRTGPEAFF.

Comment on this clone: One end of the junction fails to match germline, which may point to a read error. The chain carries TRBV12-3 or TRBV12-4 and TRBJ2-1; 7 bases map to TRBD1. The CDR3 runs to 13 residues. The CDR3 loop is CASSLDPWAGGVF. Written as DNA, the CDR3 is TGTGCCAGCAGTTTAGATCCGTGGGCAGGGGGTGTCTTC.

This chain uses TRBV7-3 with TRBJ1-2; 8 bases align to TRBD1. This CDR3 comprises 13 residues. Unmatched junction bases numbered 4, after V lost 4 bases and J lost 6 bases. CDR1 is SGHTA, CDR2 FQGTGA, per germline. CDR3 in amino acids: CASSSSGGDGYTF. As DNA, the CDR3 is TGTGCCAGCAGCTCATCAGGGGGCGATGGCTACACCTTC.

In this sample, this clone turned up a few times. J is TRBJ2-5 and V is TRBV10-3; 12 bases match TRBD2. The length of the CDR3 is 16 residues. The germline gives CDR1 ENHRY, CDR2 SYGVKD. Trimming cost V 5 bases and J 4 bases; bases outside gene matches: 8. The DNA for the CDR3 is TGTGCCATCAGTCCTAGCGGGGGGGCGGCATCAGAGACCCAGTACTTC. It encodes CAISPSGGAASETQYF.

The rearrangement uses TRBV11-2 and TRBJ1-4, with D unresolved. V was clipped by 5 bases and J by 4 bases, with 11 bases between them. In germline, CDR1 is SGHAT, CDR2 FQNNGV. The CDR3 runs to 14 residues. Here the CDR3 reads CASSPGRLNEKLFF. As DNA, the CDR3 is TGTGCCAGCAGCCCCGGTAGACTTAATGAAAAACTGTTTTTT. The variable domain in full, completed from reference TRBV11-2 and TRBJ1-4, reads EAGVAQSPRYKIIEKRQSVAFWCNPISGHATLYWYQQILGQGPKLLIQFQNNGVVDDSQLPKDRFSAERLKGVDSTLKIQPAKLEDSAVYLCASSPGRLNEKLFFGSGTQLSVL.

The rearrangement joins TRBV19 to TRBJ1-1; weak D call: TRBD1 (5 bases). The V and J ends lost 11 bases and 3 bases respectively, with 16 bases between them. Germline V gene lookup returns CDR1 LNHDA and CDR2 SQIVND (reference sequence). The CDR3 is 13 amino acids. CDR3 in amino acids: CASRGDSYTEAFF. Here the CDR3 DNA reads TGTGCCTCCCGGGGGGATTCGTACACTGAAGCTTTCTTT.

This clone was counted once. The V call is TRBV30, the J call TRBJ2-5, with a weak D call TRBD1 (6 bases). Trimming took off 2 bases at V and 5 bases at J, with 12 bases between the two ends. Germline-derived CDR1 and CDR2 are GTSNPN and SVGIG (reference sequence). The CDR3 sequence is 13 residues long. The CDR3 sequence is CAWSLGGRETQYF. CDR3 coding DNA: TGTGCCTGGAGTCTTGGGGGCAGGGAGACCCAGTACTTC.

The chain has TRBV27 and TRBJ1-1, with a tentative D call TRBD1 (5 bases). The germline V gene encodes CDR1 MNHEY and CDR2 SMNVEV (reference sequence). CDR3 size: 14 residues. V was clipped by 1 base and J by 5 bases, with 11 bases between them. CDR3: CASSLFTGGTEAFF. The CDR3 nucleotides read TGTGCCAGCAGTTTATTTACGGGGGGGACTGAAGCTTTCTTT.

The chain is built from TRBV9 and TRBJ2-2, with D possibly matching TRBD2 (5 bases). This CDR3 spans 13 amino acids. V was cut by 4 bases and J by 6 bases, with 10 bases left in between. Germline values: CDR1 SGDLS, CDR2 YYNGEE. CDR3 nucleotides: TGTGCCAGCAGCCCTCCGGGATCCGGGGAGCTGTTTTTT. Protein sequence: CASSPPGSGELFF.

The chain couples TRBV28 to TRBJ1-2, with D tentatively TRBD1 (5 bases). V shed 1 base and J shed 5 bases, with 11 bases lying between them. The CDR3 has 14 residues. Germline V lookup: CDR1 MDHEN, CDR2 SYDVKM. Written as DNA, the CDR3 is TGTGCCAGCAGTTTATATCGGACAAAGTATGGCTACACCTTC. This encodes CASSLYRTKYGYTF.

The chain combines TRBV4-1 with TRBJ2-3, with a tentative D call TRBD1 (5 bases). The V and J ends lost 1 base and 0 bases respectively, with 11 bases between them. CDR1 is MGHRA and CDR2 is YSYEKL in the germline V gene. The CDR3 has 16 amino acids. This chain's CDR3 is CASSQVDSSSTDTQYF. CDR3 nucleotides: TGCGCCAGCAGCCAAGTAGACAGTTCTAGCACAGATACGCAGTATTTT.

This clone has more than one count but fewer than ten. V is TRBV7-2 and J is TRBJ2-2; the match to TRBD1 covers 7 bases. Germline assignment: CDR1 SGHTA and CDR2 FQGNSA. The CDR3 has 16 amino acids. With V trimmed by 0 bases and J by 2 bases, 3 bases remained unmatched. The CDR3 DNA follows: TGTGCCAGCAGCTTAGCGGGACAGTCTAACACCGGGGAGCTGTTTTTT. Protein sequence: CASSLAGQSNTGELFF. The full variable domain, its missing parts supplied by reference TRBV7-2 and TRBJ2-2, is GAGVSQSPSNKVTEKGKDVELRCDPISGHTALYWYRQSLGQGLEFLIYFQGNSAPDKSGLPSDRFSAERTGGSVSTLTIQRTQQEDSAVYLCASSLAGQSNTGELFFGEGSRLTVL.

The chain has TRBV30 and TRBJ2-5, with 9 bases matching TRBD2. Trimming cost V 4 bases and J 1 base; bases outside gene matches: 4. The germline gives CDR1 GTSNPN, CDR2 SVGIG (reference sequence). This CDR3 has 14 residues. CDR3 in amino acids: CAWTLAGPQETQYF. The CDR3 nucleotides are TGTGCCTGGACCCTAGCGGGACCCCAAGAGACCCAGTACTTC.

The rearrangement joins TRBV7-9 to TRBJ2-1, with 10 bases lining up with TRBD1. Germline V lookup: CDR1 SEHNR, CDR2 FQNEAQ (reference sequence). The trim removed 5 bases at V and 10 bases at J, leaving 11 bases unmatched. This CDR3 has 15 residues. The CDR3 protein is CASSPGTGVFGEQFF. The DNA for the CDR3 is TGTGCCAGCAGCCCCGGGACAGGGGTTTTTGGGGAGCAGTTCTTC.

This sequence joins TRBV28 and TRBJ2-5; 7 bases align to TRBD1. Germline CDR1 reads MDHEN; CDR2 reads SYDVKM. The V and J ends lost 6 bases and 5 bases, in that order; junction bases with no gene match: 0. This CDR3 contains 11 residues. CDR3 region: CASRDRETQYF. The CDR3 region has the DNA TGTGCCAGCAGGGACAGGGAGACCCAGTACTTC.

The genes are TRBV30 and TRBJ1-1; no clear D. CDR3 length equals 14 residues. V shed 3 bases and J shed 5 bases, with 16 bases lying between them. Per germline, CDR1 GTSNPN and CDR2 SVGIG (reference sequence). CDR3 sequence: CAWRSFRGGTEAFF. The CDR3 DNA follows: TGTGCCTGGAGGTCGTTCCGGGGAGGGACTGAAGCTTTCTTT.

This clone was counted between two and nine times. This chain joins TRBV5-4 and TRBJ2-5, with TRBD1 matching over 8 bases. CDR1 is SGHNT and CDR2 is YYREEE in the germline V gene (reference sequence). V was clipped by 2 bases and J by 5 bases; unmatched bases: 5. There are 14 residues in the CDR3. In DNA form, the CDR3 reads TGTGCCAGCAGCTTCGACAGGGGAATGGAGACCCAGTACTTC. Encoded protein: CASSFDRGMETQYF. The full variable domain, its missing parts supplied by reference TRBV5-4 and TRBJ2-5, is ETGVTQSPTHLIKTRGQQVTLRCSSQSGHNTVSWYQQALGQGPQFIFQYYREEENGRGNFPPRFSGLQFPNYSSELNVNALELDDSALYLCASSFDRGMETQYFGPGTRLLVL.

The chain has TRBV24-1 and TRBJ2-1; 9 bases match TRBD1. CDR1 is KGHDR, CDR2 SFDVKD, per germline. The CDR3 extends over 14 amino acids. V dropped 9 bases and J dropped 6; count of bases not matched to a gene: 8. The CDR3 sequence: CATSTGGRGNEQFF. The CDR3 DNA sequence: TGTGCCACCTCGACAGGGGGTCGGGGCAATGAGCAGTTCTTC.